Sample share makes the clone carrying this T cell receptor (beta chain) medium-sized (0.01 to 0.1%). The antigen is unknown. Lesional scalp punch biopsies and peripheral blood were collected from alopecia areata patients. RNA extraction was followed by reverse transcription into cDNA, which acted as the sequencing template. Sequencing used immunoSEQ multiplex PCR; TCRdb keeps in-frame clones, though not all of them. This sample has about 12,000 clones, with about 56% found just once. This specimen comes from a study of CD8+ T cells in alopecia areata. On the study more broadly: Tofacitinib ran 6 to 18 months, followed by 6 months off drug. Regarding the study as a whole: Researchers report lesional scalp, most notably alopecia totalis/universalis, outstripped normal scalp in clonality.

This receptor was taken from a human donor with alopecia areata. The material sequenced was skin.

The CDR3 region has the DNA TGTGCCAGCAGCACCCAGCGGGTGGGGGATACGCAGTATTTT. Translation gives CASSTQRVGDTQYF. The chain employs TRBV28 and TRBJ2-3; TRBD2 is a possible D gene (6 bases). The CDR3 is made up of 14 amino acids. Germline V CDR1 and CDR2: MDHEN, SYDVKM. With 6 bases removed from V and 6 bases from J, the gap between germline ends came to 16 bases.